The 15 T cell receptor beta chains presented below share a single source sample, sequenced in a study of T-cell reconstitution after alpha-beta-depleted transplantation in children. Preparation of the TCRbeta library was carried out with unique molecular identifiers. One entry per CDR3 protein results from TCRdb running MiXCR on the PCR reads. The sample includes roughly 400,000 distinct CDR3 sequences, about 45% of them seen just once. This specimen was PBMCs, taken before TCRalphabeta/CD19-depleted stem cell transplant. Receptors were obtained from a girl aged 2 to 10 with aplastic anemia, due to receive a stem cell transplant.

The chain couples TRBV20-1 to TRBJ2-1; the match to TRBD2 covers 8 bases. Germline V gene sequence: CDR1 DFQATT, CDR2 SNEGSKA (reference sequence). Trimming cost V 0 bases and J 0 bases; bases outside gene matches: 4. This CDR3 spans 16 amino acids. CDR3 bases: TGCAGTGCTAGAGATCGCAGCGGGAGCTCCTACAATGAGCAGTTCTTC. It yields the protein CSARDRSGSSYNEQFF.

The chain couples TRBV5-1 to TRBJ1-1; no definite D call. Trimming removed 4 bases from V and 1 base from J, with 14 bases in between. CDR1 is SGHRS, CDR2 YFSETQ, per germline. This CDR3 spans 15 amino acids. The CDR3 nucleotides are TGCGCCAGCAGCCCCGGTGAGGGCGCGAACACTGAAGCTTTCTTT. It is translated as CASSPGEGANTEAFF.

The gene calls are TRBV7-9 and TRBJ1-1; D is ambiguous. V lost 5 bases to trimming and J lost 7 bases, with 17 bases between them. Germline-derived CDR1 and CDR2 are SEHNR and FQNEAQ (reference sequence). The length of the CDR3 is 14 residues. The CDR3 DNA reads TGTGCCAGCAGCCCCGATCGGGTGGCCTTTGAAGCTTTCTTT. It translates to CASSPDRVAFEAFF.

This clonotype was detected ten times or more. The CDR3 coding sequence is TGTGCCAGCAGTTACGGGGGGTATCGCTACGAGCAGTACTTC. Protein sequence: CASSYGGYRYEQYF. The chain has TRBV6-5 and TRBJ2-7, with D possibly matching TRBD2 (6 bases). The CDR3 runs to 14 residues. V was pared by 2 bases and J by 3 bases, with 11 bases between. The V gene's germline CDR1 is MNHEY and CDR2 SVGAGI.

In regard to this clonotype: A read error may explain this, as a much larger clone is one base away. The missing conserved phenylalanine or tryptophan at the end of this CDR3 makes a read error likely. This chain joins TRBV5-1 and TRBJ2-3; the match to TRBD2 covers 10 bases. V shed 1 base, J shed 1 base, and the junction held 3 bases outside the gene matches. The germline CDR1 and CDR2 sequences are SGHRS and YFSETQ. This CDR3 contains 16 residues. The CDR3 DNA is TGCGCCAGCAGCTTGCGAGCGGGAGGGGGCACAGATACGCAGTATTCT. Amino acids: CASSLRAGGGTDTQYS.

This clonotype showed up just a few times. The V gene is TRBV20-1, the J gene TRBJ2-3, with a tentative D call TRBD2 (5 bases). Germline CDR1 reads DFQATT; CDR2 reads SNEGSKA (reference sequence). The CDR3 covers 11 residues. V lost 3 bases and J lost 5, with 6 bases in between. Here the CDR3 reads CSASRGDTQYF. As DNA, the CDR3 is TGCAGTGCTAGTCGGGGAGATACGCAGTATTTT.

This clonotype was seen ten or more times. The rearrangement uses TRBV9 and TRBJ2-4; D not certain. The V and J ends lost 0 bases and 5 bases respectively, with 9 bases between them. This CDR3 is built from 14 residues. Per the germline V gene, CDR1 is SGDLS and CDR2 is YYNGEE. Here the CDR3 reads CASSVGGAQNIQYF. In nucleotides, the CDR3 is TGTGCCAGCAGCGTAGGGGGTGCCCAAAACATTCAGTACTTC.

V and J are TRBV7-9 and TRBJ2-3, with 7 bases identical to TRBD1. CDR1 and CDR2 (germline): SEHNR, FQNEAQ (reference sequence). CDR3 length: 16 amino acids. With V trimmed by 2 bases and J by 6 bases, 11 bases remained unmatched. In nucleotides, the CDR3 is TGTGCCAGCAGCTTATTACCTGCTACAGGGGCCGATACGCAGTATTTT. Translation: CASSLLPATGADTQYF.

The gene calls are TRBV6-1 and TRBJ1-5; 7 nucleotides agree with TRBD1. The germline CDR1 and CDR2 sequences are MNHNS and SASEGT. With 7 bases clipped from V and 1 base from J, the junction kept 7 bases outside the gene matches. This CDR3 comprises 15 residues. CDR3 loop: CASTRDSGSNQPQHF. The CDR3 coding sequence is TGTGCCAGCACCCGGGACAGTGGGAGCAATCAGCCCCAGCATTTT.

This chain joins TRBV5-6 and TRBJ2-5, with TRBD1 matching 9 bases. The CDR3 is 14 residues long. Germline values: CDR1 SGHDT, CDR2 YYEEEE. With V trimmed by 4 bases and J by 5 bases, 6 bases remained unmatched. As DNA, the CDR3 is TGTGCCAGCAGCATACAGGGGGCCGAGGAGACCCAGTACTTC. Translated: CASSIQGAEETQYF.

This clonotype was counted ten times or more. The chain combines TRBV12-3 or TRBV12-4 with TRBJ1-2; D unresolved. Trimming took off 2 bases at V and 5 bases at J, with 15 bases between the two ends. CDR3 size: 15 residues. The CDR3 DNA sequence: TGTGCCAGCAGTTTAAGCGAGGGCTTTAGGTATGGCTACACCTTC. Its translation: CASSLSEGFRYGYTF.

CDR3 loop: CASSLVGRGGGSDEQFF. As DNA, the CDR3 is TGTGCCAGCAGCTTAGTGGGTCGTGGCGGGGGGTCCGATGAGCAGTTCTTC. The chain uses TRBV7-2 and TRBJ2-1; TRBD2 aligns across 8 bases. V dropped 1 base and J dropped 8; count of bases not matched to a gene: 13. The length of the CDR3 is 17 residues. Germline V gives CDR1 SGHTA, CDR2 FQGNSA.

This clonotype was seen many times. The chain carries TRBV6-5 and TRBJ1-6; TRBD1 agrees at 9 bases. Germline assignment: CDR1 MNHEY and CDR2 SVGAGI. V shed 5 bases, J shed 7 bases, and the junction held 9 bases outside the gene matches. The CDR3 runs 16 residues. The chain's CDR3 is CASSPRTGVGNSPLHF. The CDR3 nucleotides read TGTGCCAGCAGTCCCCGGACAGGGGTCGGGAATTCACCCCTCCACTTT.

The sample holds many counts of this clonotype. The rearrangement joins TRBV4-2 to TRBJ2-1; no clear D. The CDR3 extends over 15 amino acids. V was shortened by 0 bases and J by 5 bases, with 11 bases between the two germline ends. The germline V gene has CDR1 LGHNA and CDR2 YNFKEQ. The CDR3 loop reads CASSQELKSDNEQFF. The CDR3 nucleotides read TGTGCCAGCAGCCAAGAACTAAAGAGCGACAATGAGCAGTTCTTC.

This clonotype was seen a handful of times. This chain uses TRBV15 with TRBJ2-7; 13 bases line up with TRBD2. After removal of 0 bases from V and 7 bases from J, the junction contained 12 bases not matched to a gene. This CDR3 contains 18 residues. Germline CDR1 is LNHNV and CDR2 is YYDKDF (reference sequence). CDR3 loop: CATSRDRAGLAGVEEQYF. The CDR3 nucleotides are TGTGCCACCAGCAGAGATCGAGCCGGACTAGCGGGGGTTGAAGAGCAGTACTTC.